This is a list of T cell receptor beta chains from one sample in a study of T cell responses to AZD1222 COVID-19 vaccine. Generated by immunoSEQ multiplex PCR, the TCRdb table keeps only in-frame clones and is missing some. The repertoire holds around 58,000 clones, with roughly 90% as singletons. The material sequenced was peripheral blood, taken 28 days after the second AZD1222 dose. The source of these receptors is an adult who received the AZD1222 COVID-19 vaccine. Both conserved end residues are part of each CDR3. A D gene is named only where the DNA matches it firmly. Some rows mark clone size as missing; the rest say once, few, many or name a class of expanded clone.

TRBV28	NA	TRBJ2-2	NA	CASSRPNTGELFF	TGTGCCAGCAGCCGGCCGAACACCGGGGAGCTGTTTTTT
TRBV14	once	TRBJ2-5	TRBD2	CASSHGLAGGQETQYF	TGTGCCAGCAGCCACGGACTAGCGGGAGGGCAAGAGACCCAGTACTTC
TRBV5-4	NA	TRBJ2-3	TRBD1	CASSRGSSGTGADTQYF	TGTGCCAGCAGCCGAGGTTCCTCCGGGACAGGGGCAGATACGCAGTATTTT
TRBV3-1/TRBV3-2	NA	TRBJ2-1	TRBD2	CASSLGTSGRVSSYNEQFF	TGTGCCAGCAGCCTCGGGACTAGCGGGAGGGTAAGCTCCTACAATGAGCAGTTCTTC
TRBV5-1	NA	TRBJ2-5	NA	CASSAAGLGETQYF	TGCGCCAGCAGCGCCGCGGGATTGGGGGAGACCCAGTACTTC
TRBV6-5	NA	TRBJ1-1	NA	CASSYTRPSNTEAFF	TGTGCCAGCAGTTACACTCGGCCCAGCAACACTGAAGCTTTCTTT
TRBV15	NA	TRBJ2-6	TRBD2	CATSGTSGSGANVLTF	TGTGCCACCAGCGGGACTAGCGGGAGTGGGGCCAACGTCCTGACTTTC
TRBV5-6	NA	TRBJ1-5	TRBD1	CASSRQGFSPQHF	TGTGCCAGCAGCCGACAGGGGTTTTCGCCCCAGCATTTT
TRBV23-1	NA	TRBJ2-2	TRBD1	CASSPALWGQGRSTGELFF	TGCGCCAGCAGTCCCGCATTGTGGGGACAGGGTAGGAGCACCGGGGAGCTGTTTTTT
TRBV4-1	NA	TRBJ2-2	NA	CASSQGPSQNTGELFF	TGCGCCAGCAGCCAGGGCCCTTCCCAGAACACCGGGGAGCTGTTTTTT
TRBV6-6	NA	TRBJ2-7	NA	CASSSRYGEGGKEQYF	TGTGCCAGCAGTTCACGTTACGGGGAAGGGGGGAAAGAGCAGTACTTC
TRBV10-3	NA	TRBJ2-1	TRBD2	CAISPSGTSSYNEQFF	TGTGCCATCAGTCCGTCCGGGACTAGCTCCTACAATGAGCAGTTCTTC
TRBV24-1	NA	TRBJ2-1	TRBD1	CATRKRTGVNFYGQFF	TGTGCCACCAGGAAAAGGACAGGGGTTAATTTTTATGGGCAGTTCTTC
TRBV12-3/TRBV12-4	NA	TRBJ1-2	NA	CASSRSGVSGYTF	TGTGCCAGCAGTCGCTCGGGTGTGAGTGGCTACACCTTC
TRBV11-3	NA	TRBJ2-3	NA	CASSSLSSTDTQYF	TGTGCCAGCAGCTCTCTATCCAGCACAGATACGCAGTATTTT
TRBV21-1	NA	TRBJ2-1	NA	CASSTLAGGYNEQFF	TGTGCCAGCAGCACCCTAGCGGGAGGGTACAATGAGCAGTTCTTC
TRBV25-1	NA	TRBJ1-3	NA	CASSEYSGQGGNTIYF	TGTGCCAGCAGTGAATATAGTGGGCAGGGAGGAAACACCATATATTTT
TRBV13	NA	TRBJ2-7	NA	CASREERADSYEQYF	TGTGCCAGCAGGGAAGAGCGGGCCGACTCCTACGAGCAGTACTTC
TRBV5-1	NA	TRBJ1-5	NA	CASSLDGRGGQPQHF	TGCGCCAGCAGCTTGGATGGCAGGGGAGGTCAGCCCCAGCATTTT
TRBV7-2	NA	TRBJ2-1	NA	CASSLYEGGNEQFF	TGTGCCAGCAGCTTATACGAGGGGGGAAATGAGCAGTTCTTC
TRBV29-1	NA	TRBJ1-1	NA	CSVEAQWNTEAFF	TGCAGCGTTGAGGCTCAGTGGAACACTGAAGCTTTCTTT
TRBV19	NA	TRBJ2-2	NA	CASSRGQGVFGTGELFF	TGTGCCAGTAGTAGAGGGCAGGGTGTATTTGGCACCGGGGAGCTGTTTTTT
TRBV6-5	NA	TRBJ1-3	NA	CASNPRGSGNTIYF	TGTGCCAGCAACCCCCGTGGGTCTGGAAACACCATATATTTT
TRBV19	NA	TRBJ2-3	NA	CASSIGLRDTQYF	TGTGCCAGTAGTATTGGCTTAAGGGATACGCAGTATTTT
TRBV11-2	NA	TRBJ2-7	NA	CASSLGLNYEQYF	TGTGCCAGCAGCTTAGGCTTGAACTACGAGCAGTACTTC
TRBV4-3	NA	TRBJ2-3	NA	CASSQRGVTTDTQYF	TGCGCCAGCAGCCAACGTGGGGTAACCACAGATACGCAGTATTTT
TRBV7-2	NA	TRBJ2-2	TRBD2	CASSLLAGGVTGELFF	TGTGCCAGCAGCCTACTAGCGGGAGGGGTCACCGGGGAGCTGTTTTTT
TRBV7-8	NA	TRBJ2-2	TRBD2	CASGTSGSTGELFF	TGTGCCAGCGGGACTAGCGGAAGCACCGGGGAGCTGTTTTTT
TRBV19	NA	TRBJ1-1	NA	CASSMRVGTEAFF	TGTGCCAGTAGTATGAGAGTGGGGACTGAAGCTTTCTTT
TRBV7-9	NA	TRBJ1-5	NA	CASSLGTSRHQPQHF	TGTGCCAGCAGCTTGGGGACATCGAGGCATCAGCCCCAGCATTTT
TRBV28	NA	TRBJ2-3	TRBD2	CASSLLAGGEVGGTDTQYF	TGTGCCAGCAGTTTATTAGCGGGAGGGGAGGTTGGTGGCACAGATACGCAGTATTTT
TRBV3-1/TRBV3-2	once	TRBJ2-1	NA	CASSEKWDSYNEQFF	TGTGCCAGCAGCGAAAAATGGGATTCCTACAATGAGCAGTTCTTC
TRBV18	NA	TRBJ2-2	NA	CASSPGQDTGELFF	TGTGCCAGCTCACCGGGACAAGACACCGGGGAGCTGTTTTTT
TRBV12-3/TRBV12-4	NA	TRBJ1-5	NA	CASSLRPNQPQHF	TGTGCCAGCAGTTTAAGGCCCAATCAGCCCCAGCATTTT
TRBV7-8	NA	TRBJ2-5	TRBD2	CASSSLAGVRETQYF	TGTGCCAGCAGTTCGCTAGCGGGAGTTAGGGAGACCCAGTACTTC
TRBV12-3/TRBV12-4	once	TRBJ1-5	NA	CASSLTGNQPQHF	TGTGCCAGCAGTTTAACGGGAAATCAGCCCCAGCATTTT
TRBV4-1	NA	TRBJ1-4	TRBD1	CASRKGQVPTNEKLFF	TGCGCCAGCAGAAAAGGACAGGTCCCAACTAATGAAAAACTGTTTTTT
TRBV19	NA	TRBJ1-4	NA	CASSIGLGPNLNEKLFF	TGTGCCAGTAGTATTGGGCTAGGGCCAAATCTTAATGAAAAACTGTTTTTT
TRBV11-2	NA	TRBJ2-1	TRBD2	CASSLVVAGGVEQFF	TGTGCCAGCAGCTTAGTGGTAGCGGGGGGTGTCGAGCAGTTCTTC
TRBV9	NA	TRBJ1-1	TRBD1	CASSVEGQGLSEAFF	TGTGCCAGCAGCGTAGAGGGACAGGGTCTATCTGAAGCTTTCTTT
TRBV15	NA	TRBJ2-5	NA	CATSRDQADQETQYF	TGTGCCACCAGCAGAGATCAAGCCGACCAAGAGACCCAGTACTTC
TRBV3-1/TRBV3-2	NA	TRBJ2-1	TRBD1	CASSQDRGTGNNEQFF	TGTGCCAGCAGCCAAGATAGGGGGACAGGGAACAATGAGCAGTTCTTC
TRBV6-1	few	TRBJ1-3	NA	CASSYQGGHTIYF	TGTGCCAGCAGTTATCAGGGAGGGCACACCATATATTTT
TRBV30	NA	TRBJ1-3	NA	CAWSAGVGGRSGNTIYF	TGTGCCTGGAGTGCGGGGGTTGGGGGGAGATCTGGAAACACCATATATTTT
TRBV7-9	few	TRBJ1-1	NA	CASSLAYKGRTEAFF	TGTGCCAGCAGCTTAGCTTATAAGGGAAGAACTGAAGCTTTCTTT
TRBV6-5	NA	TRBJ2-1	NA	CASSYTGSHGGEQFF	TGTGCCAGCAGCTATACAGGGTCCCACGGGGGTGAGCAGTTCTTC
TRBV19	NA	TRBJ1-6	TRBD1	CASRSQGAANSPLHF	TGTGCCAGTAGGTCTCAGGGGGCAGCGAATTCACCCCTCCACTTT
TRBV7-2	NA	TRBJ2-3	TRBD2	CASSKGLAGVGDTQYF	TGTGCCAGCAGCAAAGGACTAGCGGGAGTTGGAGATACGCAGTATTTT
TRBV19	NA	TRBJ2-1	NA	CASISPRGSSSYNEQFF	TGTGCCAGTATTTCCCCCCGCGGGTCCAGCTCCTACAATGAGCAGTTCTTC
TRBV5-6	NA	TRBJ1-2	NA	CASSPGTYGYTF	TGTGCCAGCAGCCCCGGGACATATGGCTACACCTTC
TRBV19	few	TRBJ1-3	NA	CASRDNSGNTIYF	TGTGCCAGTAGGGACAACTCTGGAAACACCATATATTTT